This entry describes one TCR beta chain. Its target is unknown. The data were obtained in a study of human thymus T cells. Overall study results and limits: Repertoires from thymus and blood appeared to show biased V and J gene usage.

The CDR3 consists of 15 residues. In germline, CDR1 is MDHEN, CDR2 SYDVKM. Trimming pared 6 bases from V and 2 bases from J, leaving 17 bases between. A 0.5-1 mL peripheral blood aliquot was taken intraoperatively from four of eight donors. Blood DNA came from all available leukocytes, not a fixed cell number. Measured with immunoSEQ multiplex PCR; TCRdb has only the in-frame clones, and not every one. The data hold approximately 46,000 clones, with approximately 95% observed a single time. Sequencing was done on a sample of blood. This TCR came from a girl in the first two years of life with a congenital heart defect but otherwise immunologically healthy. The chain recombines TRBV28 with TRBJ2-7, with D possibly TRBD1 on 7 matching bases. DNA for the CDR3: TGTGCCAGCAGGGAGGGGGCTCTCCACCCCTACGAGCAGTACTTC. This gives the protein CASREGALHPYEQYF.